A single sample gave rise to the 11 T cell receptor beta chains below, sequenced in a study of blood T cell repertoires in COVID-19. Data came from immunoSEQ multiplex PCR; TCRdb stores just in-frame clones and leaves some out. In the table there are tens of thousands of clones, roughly 90% of which are singletons. The sequenced sample consisted of peripheral blood. Receptor source: a human donor in a cohort sampled during active COVID-19.

V and J are TRBV18 and TRBJ2-2; 9 bases line up with TRBD1. The CDR3 length is 15 residues. Looked up from germline, CDR1 is KGHSH and CDR2 is LQKENI. The V gene end was trimmed by 6 bases and the J gene end by 5 bases; junction bases not matched to a gene: 7. CDR3 DNA: TGTGCCAGCTCCCGGGGACAGGGCAGGACCGGGGAGCTGTTTTTT. This translates into CASSRGQGRTGELFF.

The gene calls are TRBV7-9 and TRBJ1-2; D gene unclear. CDR3 length equals 14 residues. Germline V gene data show CDR1 as SEHNR and CDR2 as FQNEAQ (reference sequence). V lost 1 base and J 3 bases, leaving 9 bases between the germline ends. This chain's CDR3 is CASSLEMADYGYTF. The CDR3 DNA reads TGTGCCAGCAGCTTAGAAATGGCGGACTATGGCTACACCTTC.

The chain recombines TRBV6-1 with TRBJ2-1; maybe TRBD1 (5 bases). Germline CDR1 and CDR2: MNHNS and SASEGT. Trimming left V 3 bases short and J 8 bases short, with 14 bases between. The CDR3 is 14 amino acids. The CDR3 here is CASSEQGSIHEQFF. The CDR3, as DNA: TGTGCCAGCAGTGAGCAGGGTAGTATTCATGAGCAGTTCTTC.

The CDR3 is CASSYGGALETQYF. The CDR3 nucleotides are TGTGCCAGCAGTTACGGGGGGGCGTTGGAGACCCAGTACTTC. The chain links TRBV6-5 to TRBJ2-5, with a weak D call TRBD2 (7 bases). The CDR3 extends over 14 amino acids. Trimming took off 2 bases at V and 5 bases at J, with 12 bases between the two ends. Germline V gene sequence: CDR1 MNHEY, CDR2 SVGAGI.

In its sample, this clone was seen once. Here the CDR3 reads CASSQVVVRDTEAFF. CDR3 sequence (DNA): TGCGCCAGCAGCCAAGTGGTAGTTCGGGACACTGAAGCTTTCTTT. V usage is TRBV4-1 and J usage is TRBJ1-1; no definite D call. Germline V gene data show CDR1 as MGHRA and CDR2 as YSYEKL. This CDR3 has 15 amino acids. V was pared by 1 base and J by 3 bases, with 12 bases between.

V is TRBV13 and J is TRBJ2-2; no firm D call. There are 14 residues in the CDR3. V gave up 10 bases and J gave up 4 bases, with 16 bases separating them. Germline V gives CDR1 PRHDT, CDR2 FYEKMQ (reference sequence). CDR3 DNA: TGTGCCACGGCCCGCGACTCTATCACCGGGGAGCTGTTTTTT. Protein: CATARDSITGELFF.

J is TRBJ2-4 and V is TRBV5-1; maybe TRBD1 (6 bases). The CDR3 length is 15 residues. Trimming stripped 2 bases from V and 6 bases from J, with 15 bases between. Germline V gene data show CDR1 as SGHRS and CDR2 as YFSETQ. The chain's CDR3 is CASSFLPQGGNIQYF. The CDR3 nucleotides read TGCGCCAGCAGCTTCCTACCACAGGGTGGAAACATTCAGTACTTC.

The chain is built from TRBV7-9 and TRBJ2-7, with TRBD2 matching 9 bases. Germline lookup yields CDR1 SEHNR and CDR2 FQNEAQ (reference sequence). Losses at the gene ends were 2 bases for V and 4 bases for J; bases not matched to a gene: 9. The length of the CDR3 is 16 residues. DNA for the CDR3: TGTGCCAGCAGCTTACTCCCTGCGGGAGGGCCGTACGAGCAGTACTTC. Protein: CASSLLPAGGPYEQYF.

The chain recombines TRBV14 with TRBJ2-7, with D possibly being TRBD1 (6 bases). The CDR3 spans 15 residues. Germline values: CDR1 SGHDN, CDR2 FVKESK. V lost 1 base and J lost 6, with 16 bases in between. The CDR3 spells CASSQVTGTRGEQYF. In DNA, the CDR3 is TGTGCCAGCAGCCAAGTTACCGGGACAAGGGGCGAGCAGTACTTC. The variable domain in full, completed from reference TRBV14 and TRBJ2-7, reads EAGVTQFPSHSVIEKGQTVTLRCDPISGHDNLYWYRRVMGKEIKFLLHFVKESKQDESGMPNNRFLAERTGGTYSTLKVQPAELEDSGVYFCASSQVTGTRGEQYFGPGTRLTVT.

The chain employs TRBV7-2 and TRBJ1-1; D remains unclear. Germline CDR1 is SGHTA and CDR2 is FQGNSA. This CDR3 has 14 residues. The V and J ends lost 0 bases and 3 bases respectively, with 8 bases between them. The CDR3 bases are TGTGCCAGCAGCTTAGCGGGCGGGTACACTGAAGCTTTCTTT. This codes for CASSLAGGYTEAFF.

This chain connects TRBV9 to TRBJ1-4; possible D gene TRBD1, 5 bases. Germline loops: CDR1 SGDLS, CDR2 YYNGEE. V gave up 1 base and J gave up 12 bases, with 19 bases separating them. The CDR3 length is 15 residues. CDR3 sequence: CASSVRQPELSELFF. The CDR3 DNA reads TGTGCCAGCAGCGTACGACAGCCCGAGCTGAGTGAACTGTTTTTT.